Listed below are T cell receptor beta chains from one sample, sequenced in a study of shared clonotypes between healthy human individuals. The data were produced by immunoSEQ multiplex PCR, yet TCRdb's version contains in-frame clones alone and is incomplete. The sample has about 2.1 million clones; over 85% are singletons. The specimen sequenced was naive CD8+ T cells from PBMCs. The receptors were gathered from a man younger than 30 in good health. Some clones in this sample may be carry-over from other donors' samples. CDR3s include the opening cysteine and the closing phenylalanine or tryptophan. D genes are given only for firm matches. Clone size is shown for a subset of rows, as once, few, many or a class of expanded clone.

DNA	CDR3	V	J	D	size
TGTGCCAGCAGCTTAGTCGGAGGACAGGGCGGCTACGAGCAGTACTTC	CASSLVGGQGGYEQYF	TRBV7-9	TRBJ2-7	TRBD1	-
TGTGCCAGCAGCGCCAGGGTACTAGCGGGCTACAATGAGCAGTTCTTC	CASSARVLAGYNEQFF	TRBV7-9	TRBJ2-1	TRBD2	-
TGTGCCAGCTCACCCTCCGATACCATGAACACTGAAGCTTTCTTT	CASSPSDTMNTEAFF	TRBV18	TRBJ1-1	-	-
TGCGCCAGCAGCCCCAACACCGGGACAGGGTACCCCCCCTACGAGCAGTACTTC	CASSPNTGTGYPPYEQYF	TRBV4-3	TRBJ2-7	TRBD1	-
TGTGCCAGTAGTACATGGGGGGCATGGAATCAGCCCCAGCATTTT	CASSTWGAWNQPQHF	TRBV19	TRBJ1-5	-	-
TGTGCCATCGGGGGGCCCGAAGGGGATGAAAAACTGTTTTTT	CAIGGPEGDEKLFF	TRBV10-3	TRBJ1-4	-	-
TGTGCCAGCAGTTACCGAGGGACGGGGGAGACCCAGTACTTC	CASSYRGTGETQYF	TRBV6-5	TRBJ2-5	-	-
TGCAGCGGGGGAGGCGGGAGGGCCTCGTCCTACAATGAGCAGTTCTTC	CSGGGGRASSYNEQFF	TRBV29-1	TRBJ2-1	TRBD2	-
TGTGCCAGCAGCCGCGGAGACTATGGCTACACCTTC	CASSRGDYGYTF	TRBV14	TRBJ1-2	-	few
TGCAGCGTTGTTTCCGGGGGCGTCACCTACGAGCAGTACTTC	CSVVSGGVTYEQYF	TRBV29-1	TRBJ2-7	-	-
TGTGCCAGTACCTACAGGGGTGCCTATGGCTACACCTTC	CASTYRGAYGYTF	TRBV28	TRBJ1-2	TRBD1	once
TGTGCCAGCAGCTTACTAGCGGGAGCGGGTGAGCAGTTCTTC	CASSLLAGAGEQFF	TRBV5-4	TRBJ2-1	TRBD2	once
TGTGCCAGTACCGACACCGGGGAGCTGTTTTTT	CASTDTGELFF	TRBV19	TRBJ2-2	-	few
TGTGCCAGCAGTTTATTTGGATCACCCCTCCACTTT	CASSLFGSPLHF	TRBV27	TRBJ1-6	-	-
TGTGCCAGCGCCAATCGGGCCCTCCGTGTCGAGCAGTACTTC	CASANRALRVEQYF	TRBV27	TRBJ2-7	-	-
TGTGCCAGCAGCTACGGGGACAGGGAGTCGGACGAGCAGTACTTC	CASSYGDRESDEQYF	TRBV7-9	TRBJ2-7	TRBD1	-
TGTGCCAGCAGCTTAGTATGGCAGGGAAGAAACAATGAGCAGTTCTTC	CASSLVWQGRNNEQFF	TRBV7-6	TRBJ2-1	-	-
TGTGCCAGCAGCTTAGATCCTAGCGGGAGCCCCTACGAGCAGTACTTC	CASSLDPSGSPYEQYF	TRBV7-8	TRBJ2-7	TRBD2	-
TGTGCCAGCAGTCCCAGACTAGCGGACGGCCGGGACGAGCAGTACTTC	CASSPRLADGRDEQYF	TRBV27	TRBJ2-7	TRBD2	-
TGTGCCAGCAGTCGATCGGGACTCTCCTGGTGGGAGCAGTACTTC	CASSRSGLSWWEQYF	TRBV27	TRBJ2-7	-	-
TGTGCCAGCAGCTTTGGTATCTTCACAGATACGCAGTATTTT	CASSFGIFTDTQYF	TRBV7-2	TRBJ2-3	-	-